This T cell receptor beta chain was retrieved from a study of cytomegalovirus exposure and HLA in healthy donors. Across the whole study: A data release that came early held roughly 85 million unique TCRs from HLA-typed donors.

Points from the study as a whole: On later analysis, the bulk of CMV-associated TCR beta chains appeared to be HLA-restricted. In an earlier analysis, in some 600 donors, most V segments appeared productive either ~90% or ~30% of the time.

Regarding this clone: Its antigen is not identified.

PCR used 60 Vbeta primers and 13 Jbeta primers. As originally analysed: There were about 86 million unique TCR beta chains by a later count, and approximately 10 million of them were shared. TCRdb keeps only in-frame clones here, not all; method: immunoSEQ multiplex PCR. That table is the source of V, J and clone size, and D and trimming were worked out from the DNA. Counted here are 170,000 or so clones, over 70% occurring once; the ten biggest clones make up around 3%. In germline, CDR1 is SGHAT, CDR2 FQNNGV. V shed 5 bases and J 3 bases; nucleotides not matched to a gene: 3. This CDR3 region has 13 residues.

This sequence originates from a male donor in good health and CMV-seronegative. The chain links TRBV11-2 to TRBJ2-7; 8 bases are a match to TRBD2. Sequenced input: PBMCs. CDR3 nucleotide sequence: TGTGCCAGCAGCACCAGCGGGGGCTACGAGCAGTACTTC. Protein: CASSTSGGYEQYF.